This T cell receptor (beta chain) was found in a study of blood T cell repertoires in COVID-19. In the study overall: Acute-phase and convalescent COVID-19 samples originated in the United States, Italy and Spain. In each case, the material was cDNA or gDNA derived from T cells, B-cell-depleted T cells, or PBMCs.

Trimming took 3 bases from V and 1 from J, leaving 12 bases between them. CDR3 length equals 15 residues. Germline V CDR1 and CDR2: MGHRA, YSYEKL. In the authors' methods: For nucleated cells, counts were estimated from reference gene primer amplification. Assay used: immunoSEQ multiplex PCR; TCRdb lists only in-frame clones, some missing. For V, J and clone size, that table is used; D and trimming come from the DNA. Of tens of thousands of clones listed, more than 65% were seen once; the top ten hold roughly 6.2%. The rearrangement links TRBV4-1 to TRBJ1-1, with D tentatively TRBD1 (5 bases). Specimen: peripheral blood. The origin of this receptor is a man aged 55 to 69 with acute or convalescent COVID-19. CDR3 sequence: CASSQDGHQNTEAFF. CDR3 nucleotides: TGCGCCAGCAGCCAGGACGGACACCAGAACACTGAAGCTTTCTTT.